These 16 T cell receptor beta chains were sequenced from one sample in a study of blood T cell repertoires in COVID-19. Produced via immunoSEQ multiplex PCR; TCRdb's table is partial and in-frame only. The profile shows 450,000 to 500,000 clones, approximately 85% of them singletons. Sequencing was performed on peripheral blood. The receptor source for this set is a human donor in a cohort sampled during active COVID-19.

On this clone: The sample carries other DNA sequences with the same CDR3. CDR3 amino acids: CATSDSGQGLPYEQYF. The CDR3 region has the DNA TGTGCCACCAGTGATTCCGGACAGGGACTTCCCTACGAGCAGTACTTC. V and J are TRBV24-1 and TRBJ2-7; 8 positions agree with TRBD1. Trimming removed 2 bases from V and 2 bases from J; junction bases left unmatched: 7. Germline values: CDR1 KGHDR, CDR2 SFDVKD. There are 16 residues in the CDR3.

This sequence joins TRBV10-1 and TRBJ1-5; perhaps TRBD1 as D (6 bases). V was shortened by 2 bases and J by 4 bases, with 6 bases between the two germline ends. Germline V gives CDR1 WNHNN, CDR2 SYGVQD (reference sequence). The CDR3 extends over 13 amino acids. The CDR3 nucleotides read TGCGCCAGCAGTGAGCAGGGGAATCAGCCCCAGCATTTT. Its protein product is CASSEQGNQPQHF.

The chain is built from TRBV11-2 and TRBJ1-2; 7 nucleotides match TRBD1. The junction had 7 bases not matched to a gene; V was cut back by 1 base and J by 8 bases. The CDR3 covers 14 residues. The germline V gene has CDR1 SGHAT and CDR2 FQNNGV. The CDR3 loop reads CASSLGDSRGGYTF. The CDR3 DNA is TGTGCCAGCAGCTTAGGGGACAGCCGCGGGGGCTACACCTTC.

This chain uses TRBV4-1 with TRBJ2-1; TRBD2 agrees at 10 bases. This CDR3 is 16 amino acids long. CDR1 MGHRA and CDR2 YSYEKL come from the germline V gene. Trimming at V came to 3 bases and at J to 6 bases, leaving 8 bases not matched to a gene. The CDR3 loop reads CASSHLRTSGLNEQFF. Written as DNA, the CDR3 is TGCGCCAGCAGCCACCTCCGGACTAGCGGACTCAATGAGCAGTTCTTC.

The CDR3, as DNA: TGCGCCAGCAGCTTCGCCAGAGGAAATGAAAAACTGTTTTTT. Protein: CASSFARGNEKLFF. The gene calls are TRBV5-1 and TRBJ1-4; the D is unclear. CDR1 and CDR2 (germline): SGHRS, YFSETQ. The CDR3 loop spans 14 amino acids. Trimming cost V 2 bases and J 5 bases, with 10 bases left between them.

The rearrangement joins TRBV18 to TRBJ2-1; tentatively, D is TRBD2 (7 bases). Trimming shortened V by 1 base and J by 5 bases, and 15 bases separated the two germline ends. Germline lookup yields CDR1 KGHSH and CDR2 LQKENI. The CDR3 length is 16 residues. CDR3 sequence (DNA): TGTGCCAGCTCACCACTGACGAGGGGGAGGGACAATGAGCAGTTCTTC. Translated: CASSPLTRGRDNEQFF.

This clone was seen once. V usage is TRBV6-5 and J usage is TRBJ2-7; TRBD1 matches 9 bases. The CDR3 has 15 amino acids. V was clipped by 0 bases and J by 6 bases; unmatched bases: 6. Germline CDR1 and CDR2: MNHEY and SVGAGI. CDR3 nucleotide sequence: TGTGCCAGCAGTTACTCTGGGACAGGGTATGGCGAGCAGTACTTC. Protein: CASSYSGTGYGEQYF.

This chain connects TRBV12-3 or TRBV12-4 to TRBJ2-1; 8 bases are shared with TRBD2. The CDR3 sequence is 12 residues long. The junction had 4 bases not matched to a gene; V was cut back by 5 bases and J by 10 bases. This CDR3 is CASSGLAGEQFF. The CDR3 DNA sequence: TGTGCCAGCAGTGGACTAGCTGGGGAGCAGTTCTTC.

This clone was observed a single time. The chain combines TRBV3-1 (or the pseudogene TRBV3-2) with TRBJ2-1, with 7 nucleotides matching TRBD2. V lost 1 base and J lost 4; bases outside the gene matches: 10. Germline-derived CDR1 and CDR2 are LGHDT and YNNKEL (reference sequence). There are 17 residues in the CDR3. The chain's CDR3 is CASSQGRASGFYNEQFF. CDR3 sequence (DNA): TGTGCCAGCAGCCAAGGTAGGGCTAGCGGTTTTTACAATGAGCAGTTCTTC.

The J gene is TRBJ2-5, the V gene TRBV11-3; the match to TRBD2 covers 9 bases. The germline V gene encodes CDR1 SGHNT and CDR2 YENEEA. The CDR3 covers 16 residues. Losses at the gene ends were 3 bases for V and 3 bases for J; bases not matched to a gene: 8. CDR3 DNA sequence: TGTGCCAGCAGCTTTAGAATAGCGGGAGCAGAAGAGACCCAGTACTTC. It specifies CASSFRIAGAEETQYF. Based on the CDR3 plus reference TRBV11-3 and TRBJ2-5, the full variable domain is EAGVVQSPRYKIIEKKQPVAFWCNPISGHNTLYWYLQNLGQGPELLIRYENEEAVDDSQLPKDRFSAERLKGVDSTLKIQPAELGDSAVYLCASSFRIAGAEETQYFGPGTRLLVL.

The chain carries TRBV19 and TRBJ2-3; 7 positions match TRBD1. The CDR3 has 16 amino acids. V was pared by 2 bases and J by 0 bases, with 5 bases of the junction left unmatched. Germline V gives CDR1 LNHDA, CDR2 SQIVND (reference sequence). The CDR3 region has the DNA TGTGCCAGTAGTATATCCAGGGACAGCAGCACAGATACGCAGTATTTT. Translated: CASSISRDSSTDTQYF.

In its sample, this clone was seen a few times. The chain combines TRBV30 with TRBJ1-2; no firm D call. Per the germline V gene, CDR1 is GTSNPN and CDR2 is SVGIG (reference sequence). V was cut by 4 bases and J by 5 bases, with 11 bases left in between. This CDR3 spans 12 amino acids. The CDR3 sequence is CAWKEVRYGYTF. CDR3 nucleotide sequence: TGTGCCTGGAAGGAGGTTCGGTATGGCTACACCTTC.

V is TRBV19 and J is TRBJ2-5; TRBD2 might be the D (6 bases). Germline loops: CDR1 LNHDA, CDR2 SQIVND (reference sequence). This CDR3 has 15 residues. The ends were cut back, 2 bases at V and 1 base at J, with 11 bases in the middle. CDR3 protein: CASSIMAGPQETQYF. The CDR3, as DNA: TGTGCCAGTAGTATAATGGCGGGACCCCAAGAGACCCAGTACTTC.

The J gene is TRBJ2-7, the V gene TRBV5-1; 14 nucleotides match TRBD2. This CDR3 region has 17 residues. In germline, CDR1 is SGHRS, CDR2 YFSETQ. V gave up 0 bases and J gave up 2 bases; unmatched junction bases: 4. CDR3 sequence (DNA): TGCGCCAGCAGCTTGGCCGTGGGACTAGCGGGGGCCTACGAGCAGTACTTC. Translated: CASSLAVGLAGAYEQYF.

This chain joins TRBV9 and TRBJ1-3; D unclear. CDR1 is SGDLS, CDR2 YYNGEE, per germline. The CDR3 has 15 residues. With 0 bases removed from V and 4 bases from J, the gap between germline ends came to 11 bases. CDR3 residues: CASSVEPGAGNTIYF. DNA of the CDR3: TGTGCCAGCAGCGTAGAACCGGGAGCAGGAAACACCATATATTTT.

The chain recombines TRBV5-8 with TRBJ2-1; 7 bases map to TRBD1. Germline lookup yields CDR1 SGHTS and CDR2 YDEGEE. The CDR3 runs 15 residues. Trimming cost V 4 bases and J 2 bases; bases outside gene matches: 6. As DNA, the CDR3 is TGTGCCAGCAGCCTTATACAGGGGCCCTACAATGAGCAGTTCTTC. This sequence encodes CASSLIQGPYNEQFF.